This T cell receptor beta chain originates from a study of T cell responses to AZD1222 COVID-19 vaccine. Study findings and constraints: Donors skewed white British and female; clonal diversity was possibly underestimated.

The V gene end was trimmed by 2 bases and the J gene end by 5 bases; junction bases not matched to a gene: 3. Germline V gene lookup returns CDR1 MNHEY and CDR2 SVGAGI. This CDR3 region has 16 residues. Profiled with immunoSEQ multiplex PCR; TCRdb holds only in-frame clones, not every one. The table records 90,000 to 120,000 clones, 93% of them present only once. With regard to this clone: The antigen is not known.

The source was peripheral blood, collected on day 0 of AZD1222 vaccination. The TCR was taken from an adult in good health. This chain joins TRBV6-5 and TRBJ2-1; 13 bases line up with TRBD2. CDR3 sequence: CASSYRLAGGDNEQFF. The DNA for the CDR3 is TGTGCCAGCAGTTACCGACTAGCGGGAGGTGACAATGAGCAGTTCTTC.